The 27 T cell receptor beta chains below were found in one sample sequenced in a study of blood T cell repertoires in COVID-19. Assay: immunoSEQ multiplex PCR; the TCRdb copy retains only in-frame clones and omits some. The data contain about 230,000 clones, roughly nine tenths of them singletons. The sample was PBMCs or T cells enriched from blood (not recorded which). The source is a woman between 50 and 59 years old in a cohort exposed to, infected with or recovered from COVID-19 (not recorded which).

This chain connects TRBV11-2 to TRBJ1-1; D remains ambiguous. This CDR3 is built from 15 residues. Trimming left V 0 bases short and J 0 bases short, with 8 bases between. Looked up from germline, CDR1 is SGHAT and CDR2 is FQNNGV. This CDR3 is CASSLDPAVNTEAFF. CDR3 nucleotide sequence: TGTGCCAGCAGCTTAGACCCCGCAGTGAACACTGAAGCTTTCTTT. Full variable domain (rest looked up from reference TRBV11-2 and TRBJ1-1): EAGVAQSPRYKIIEKRQSVAFWCNPISGHATLYWYQQILGQGPKLLIQFQNNGVVDDSQLPKDRFSAERLKGVDSTLKIQPAKLEDSAVYLCASSLDPAVNTEAFFGQGTRLTVV.

This chain connects TRBV28 to TRBJ1-2; a weak D match, TRBD1 (5 bases). CDR3 length: 13 residues. Trimming removed 6 bases at V and 7 bases at J, with 15 bases between. Germline values: CDR1 MDHEN, CDR2 SYDVKM. Here the CDR3 reads CASRGGAGGGYTF. The DNA of the CDR3 is TGTGCCAGCAGGGGCGGGGCGGGAGGTGGCTACACCTTC.

The chain uses TRBV30 and TRBJ1-1; 12 nucleotides match TRBD1. The CDR3 length is 19 residues. After removal of 6 bases from V and 5 bases from J, the junction contained 22 bases not matched to a gene. Germline V gene lookup returns CDR1 GTSNPN and CDR2 SVGIG (reference sequence). CDR3 in DNA: TGTGCCTGCGCACTGAGGGACTGGGGACAGGGGGCTAAAGGGACTGAAGCTTTCTTT. This codes for CACALRDWGQGAKGTEAFF.

J is TRBJ1-1 and V is TRBV28, with D possibly being TRBD1 (6 bases). The CDR3 contains 12 residues. Germline values: CDR1 MDHEN, CDR2 SYDVKM. Trimming took off 5 bases at V and 8 bases at J, with 12 bases between the two ends. The CDR3 DNA is TGTGCCAGCAGTGTTACAGGGACCGAAGCTTTCTTT. Its translation: CASSVTGTEAFF.

A single count supports this clone. This chain links TRBV5-1 with TRBJ2-5; 7 bases match TRBD2. This CDR3 is built from 16 residues. V gave up 2 bases and J gave up 2 bases; unmatched junction bases: 9. Germline V gene lookup returns CDR1 SGHRS and CDR2 YFSETQ. The CDR3 coding sequence is TGCGCCAGCAGCTTCGGGACGTTACTAGCGCAAGAGACCCAGTACTTC. This sequence encodes CASSFGTLLAQETQYF.

V and J are TRBV3-1 (or the pseudogene TRBV3-2) and TRBJ2-5; perhaps TRBD2 as D (5 bases). The germline V gene encodes CDR1 LGHDT and CDR2 YNNKEL (reference sequence). This CDR3 has 11 amino acids. Trimming cost V 4 bases and J 7 bases, with 7 bases left between them. As DNA, the CDR3 is TGTGCCAGCAGCCTACGGGGGACCCAGTACTTC. Translation gives CASSLRGTQYF.

The CDR3 loop is CASNITGLAGGDNEQFF. As DNA, the CDR3 is TGTGCCAGCAACATAACGGGACTAGCGGGGGGGGACAATGAGCAGTTCTTC. The J gene is TRBJ2-1, the V gene TRBV11-3; TRBD2 agrees at 16 bases. After removal of 7 bases from V and 5 bases from J, the junction contained 8 bases not matched to a gene. This CDR3 region has 17 residues. Germline lookup yields CDR1 SGHNT and CDR2 YENEEA.

The rearrangement links TRBV7-9 to TRBJ1-1; weak D call: TRBD1 (6 bases). V was cut by 7 bases and J by 4 bases, with 16 bases left in between. The germline V gene encodes CDR1 SEHNR and CDR2 FQNEAQ (reference sequence). The CDR3 totals 14 residues. CDR3 nucleotide sequence: TGTGCCAGCAATCGTGGGGGCGCGGGCACTGAAGCTTTCTTT. Encoded protein: CASNRGGAGTEAFF.

In DNA, the CDR3 is TGTGCCAGCAGTCCAAGACAGGGGGATAATTCACCCCTCCACTTT. This encodes CASSPRQGDNSPLHF. The chain uses TRBV27 and TRBJ1-6, with TRBD1 matching 9 bases. Germline loops: CDR1 MNHEY, CDR2 SMNVEV (reference sequence). The CDR3 runs 15 residues. Trimming at V came to 5 bases and at J to 5 bases, leaving 4 bases not matched to a gene.

V and J are TRBV7-9 and TRBJ1-2; 7 nucleotides match TRBD1. V lost 5 bases, J lost 6 bases, and 6 bases stayed unmatched. Germline V lookup: CDR1 SEHNR, CDR2 FQNEAQ (reference sequence). The CDR3 loop spans 13 amino acids. CDR3 bases: TGTGCCAGCAGCCACAGGGGATCCGATGGCTACACCTTC. It encodes CASSHRGSDGYTF.

Here the CDR3 reads CASSLVGGNEKLFF. In DNA, the CDR3 is TGTGCCAGCAGCTTGGTTGGGGGGAATGAAAAACTGTTTTTT. This rearrangement joins TRBV5-8 to TRBJ1-4; a possible D gene is TRBD1 (5 bases). Germline CDR1 reads SGHTS; CDR2 reads YDEGEE. Trimming stripped 0 bases from V and 5 bases from J, with 8 bases between. The CDR3 has 14 amino acids.

This clone was picked up one time. This chain links TRBV24-1 with TRBJ1-4; a weak D match, TRBD1 (6 bases). The CDR3 contains 15 residues. V was trimmed by 4 bases and J by 7 bases, leaving 15 bases between them. Germline values: CDR1 KGHDR, CDR2 SFDVKD. The CDR3 DNA sequence: TGTGCCACCAGTGAGGCTTCGGGGGGCGGTGAAAAACTGTTTTTT. It codes for CATSEASGGGEKLFF.

The V and J genes are TRBV7-9 and TRBJ2-7, with D perhaps matching TRBD1 (5 bases). Looked up from germline, CDR1 is SEHNR and CDR2 is FQNEAQ (reference sequence). The CDR3 consists of 12 residues. V was trimmed by 6 bases and J by 5 bases, leaving 11 bases between them. CDR3 protein: CASSSPTDEQYF. The CDR3 DNA sequence: TGTGCCAGCAGTTCCCCGACAGACGAGCAGTACTTC.

The genes are TRBV11-2 and TRBJ2-1; 11 nucleotides agree with TRBD2. Germline CDR1 reads SGHAT; CDR2 reads FQNNGV. V lost 5 bases to trimming and J lost 0 bases; unmatched junction nucleotides: 12. This CDR3 has 19 amino acids. The CDR3 sequence is CASSRLVASGGYSYNEQFF. CDR3 DNA: TGTGCCAGCAGCCGACTCGTGGCTAGCGGGGGGTACTCCTACAATGAGCAGTTCTTC.

This clone showed up just a few times. This chain links TRBV6-5 with TRBJ2-5, with a tentative D call TRBD1 (6 bases). This CDR3 region has 11 residues. V was clipped by 7 bases and J by 5 bases, with 8 bases between them. Germline CDR1 reads MNHEY; CDR2 reads SVGAGI. The CDR3 spells CASIRGETQYF. In nucleotides, the CDR3 is TGTGCCAGCATTAGGGGGGAGACCCAGTACTTC.

The V and J genes are TRBV23-1 and TRBJ1-4; no definite D call. TRBV23-1 is an ORF; its function is uncertain. The CDR3 has 13 residues. V was cut by 5 bases and J by 10 bases, with 14 bases left in between. The chain's CDR3 is CASSGSRPRKLFF. The CDR3 DNA follows: TGCGCCAGCAGTGGGAGTCGCCCAAGAAAACTGTTTTTT.

The chain combines TRBV5-1 with TRBJ2-2, with D unclear. There are 15 residues in the CDR3. Between the trimmed V and J ends, which lost 2 bases and 4 bases, there was a span of 12 bases. CDR1 and CDR2 (germline): SGHRS, YFSETQ. As DNA, the CDR3 is TGCGCCAGCAGCTTTGGCGGCGCCGGCACCGGGGAGCTGTTTTTT. Protein product: CASSFGGAGTGELFF.

This clone is a singleton in its sample. This rearrangement joins TRBV5-5 to TRBJ1-2; 8 bases map to TRBD1. CDR3 length: 14 residues. Per the germline V gene, CDR1 is SGHKS and CDR2 is YYEKEE (reference sequence). Trimming at V came to 2 bases and at J to 0 bases, leaving 0 bases not matched to a gene. Here the CDR3 reads CASSLQGANYGYTF. The CDR3 DNA reads as TGTGCCAGCAGCTTACAGGGGGCTAACTATGGCTACACCTTC.

V is TRBV20-1 and J is TRBJ1-2, with D perhaps matching TRBD1 (5 bases). This CDR3 has 11 residues. Germline V gene sequence: CDR1 DFQATT, CDR2 SNEGSKA (reference sequence). V shed 4 bases and J shed 3 bases, with 6 bases lying between them. The CDR3 DNA follows: TGCAGTGCTACCAGGGACTATGGCTACACCTTC. It yields the protein CSATRDYGYTF.

V usage is TRBV18 and J usage is TRBJ2-3; 11 nucleotides line up with TRBD2. Germline V gives CDR1 KGHSH, CDR2 LQKENI. The CDR3 sequence is 14 residues long. The V segment lost 4 bases and the J segment 6 bases; nucleotides outside the gene matches: 3. The CDR3 region is CASSLLAGVDTQYF. In DNA, the CDR3 is TGTGCCAGCTCACTACTAGCGGGGGTGGATACGCAGTATTTT.

The chain carries TRBV4-3 and TRBJ1-1, with D perhaps TRBD1 (6 bases). Trimming shortened V by 1 base and J by 4 bases, and 16 bases separated the two germline ends. The CDR3 is 16 residues long. Germline CDR1 reads LGHNA; CDR2 reads YSLEER. The CDR3 nucleotides are TGCGCCAGCAGCCAAGTGTCGTACAGGGATAGCACTGAAGCTTTCTTT. As protein: CASSQVSYRDSTEAFF.

V gene TRBV5-1 combines with J gene TRBJ2-2; 15 bases fit TRBD2. After removal of 1 base from V and 6 bases from J, the junction contained 7 bases not matched to a gene. The CDR3 extends over 18 amino acids. Germline CDR1 reads SGHRS; CDR2 reads YFSETQ. CDR3 in amino acids: CASSLRTSGGALPGELFF. CDR3 nucleotides: TGCGCCAGCAGCTTGCGGACTAGCGGGGGGGCCCTGCCCGGGGAGCTGTTTTTT. Drawing the rest from reference TRBV5-1 and TRBJ2-2, the complete variable domain is KAGVTQTPRYLIKTRGQQVTLSCSPISGHRSVSWYQQTPGQGLQFLFEYFSETQRNKGNFPGRFSGRQFSNSRSEMNVSTLELGDSALYLCASSLRTSGGALPGELFFGEGSRLTVL.

This clone was seen a handful of times. V is TRBV3-1 (or the pseudogene TRBV3-2) and J is TRBJ1-1, with D perhaps matching TRBD1 (5 bases). V shed 8 bases and J shed 5 bases, with 12 bases lying between them. CDR1 LGHDT and CDR2 YNNKEL come from the germline V gene (reference sequence). The CDR3 spans 12 residues. CDR3 DNA sequence: TGTGCCAGCGGGGCAGGGTGGACTGAAGCTTTCTTT. Its protein is CASGAGWTEAFF.

The rearrangement joins TRBV6-5 to TRBJ2-3; perhaps TRBD1 as D (6 bases). The V gene's germline CDR1 is MNHEY and CDR2 SVGAGI. Trimming pared 4 bases from V and 2 bases from J, leaving 16 bases between. The length of the CDR3 is 16 residues. The CDR3 protein is CASSFNRAPFTDTQYF. The CDR3 DNA sequence: TGTGCCAGCAGTTTTAACAGGGCCCCCTTCACAGATACGCAGTATTTT.

This clone has only a few counts. The chain carries TRBV27 and TRBJ2-3; D is perhaps TRBD2 (5 bases). Trimming left V 5 bases short and J 0 bases short, with 18 bases between. The CDR3 runs 17 residues. Looked up from germline, CDR1 is MNHEY and CDR2 is SMNVEV (reference sequence). The CDR3 here is CASSPGRLATSTDTQYF. The DNA of the CDR3 is TGTGCCAGCAGTCCAGGCCGGTTAGCGACTAGCACAGATACGCAGTATTTT.

The V and J genes are TRBV29-1 and TRBJ1-1; a weak D match, TRBD1 (5 bases). Germline CDR1 reads SQVTM; CDR2 reads ANQGSEA. This CDR3 is 12 amino acids long. The ends were cut back, 4 bases at V and 0 bases at J, with 6 bases in the middle. The CDR3 is CSVGGVNTEAFF. CDR3 DNA: TGCAGCGTTGGGGGGGTGAACACTGAAGCTTTCTTT.

The chain has TRBV11-3 and TRBJ2-7; the D is unclear. The CDR3 runs to 13 residues. Germline V CDR1 and CDR2: SGHNT, YENEEA. V was pared by 3 bases and J by 1 base, with 7 bases between. Here the CDR3 DNA reads TGTGCCAGCAGCTTGGGCCCTTCCTACGAGCAGTACTTC. Translating it yields CASSLGPSYEQYF.